Listed below are T cell receptor beta chains from one sample, sequenced in a study of blood T cell repertoires in COVID-19. Repertoires were generated with immunoSEQ multiplex PCR, while TCRdb's copy carries only in-frame clones and drops some. The sample yields 350,000 to 400,000 clones, nearly 90% seen once. The specimen sequenced was peripheral blood. Receptors were obtained from a man between 18 and 29 years old with active or convalescent COVID-19. Both conserved end residues are part of each CDR3. Fields, in order: clone size, V gene, J gene, D gene, CDR3 DNA, CDR3 protein. D genes are given only for firm matches. Size values are once, few and many counts, or a class for expanded clones, and some rows have none.

>NA|TRBV11-2|TRBJ2-1|TRBD2
TGTGCCAGCAGCTTAGATAGGCGGGGGGCCCGGAATGAGCAGTTCTTC
CASSLDRRGARNEQFF
>NA|TRBV14|TRBJ2-3|TRBD1
TGTGCCAGCAGCACAAGACAGGGGGCTAGCACAGATACGCAGTATTTT
CASSTRQGASTDTQYF
>NA|TRBV19|TRBJ1-5|NA
TGTGCCAGTAGTATTTATTCCAGGGGCAATCAGCCCCAGCATTTT
CASSIYSRGNQPQHF
>NA|TRBV6-5|TRBJ1-5|TRBD1
TGTGCCAGCAGCCCGGACAGGAGCAATCAGCCCCAGCATTTT
CASSPDRSNQPQHF
>few|TRBV27|TRBJ2-3|TRBD2
TGTGCCAGCAGCCTCAGGACTAGCGCCAATACGCAGTATTTT
CASSLRTSANTQYF
>few|TRBV29-1|TRBJ1-1|NA
TGCAGCGTTGTTGGTGAAGCCCGGGTCATGAACACTGAAGCTTTCTTT
CSVVGEARVMNTEAFF
>NA|TRBV19|TRBJ2-5|TRBD2
TGTGCCACCCTAGCGGCTCCAGGGGAGACCCAGTACTTC
CATLAAPGETQYF
>NA|TRBV9|TRBJ2-1|TRBD2
TGTGCCAGCAGAGAAGGGACTAGCGAGTACAATGAGCAGTTCTTC
CASREGTSEYNEQFF
>NA|TRBV7-2|TRBJ2-1|NA
TGTGCCAGCAGCTTATTCCTGGCGGAGGGGTACAATGAGCAGTTCTTC
CASSLFLAEGYNEQFF
>NA|TRBV20-1|TRBJ2-7|NA
TGCAGTGCTAGGGAGGCCGGCGAGCAGTACTTC
CSAREAGEQYF
>NA|TRBV29-1|TRBJ2-1|NA
TGCAGCGTTGAAGATCCGGTGACTATTGAGTTCTTC
CSVEDPVTIEFF
>NA|TRBV9|TRBJ2-2|TRBD2
TGTGCCAGCAGCGTAGCAAGGGACTACCCCGACTTAAATTCAGGGGAGCTGTTTTTT
CASSVARDYPDLNSGELFF
>NA|TRBV3-1/TRBV3-2|TRBJ2-3|TRBD2
TGTGCCAGCACCCCCCGGTCGGGGAGGGCCGGGGATACGCAGTATTTT
CASTPRSGRAGDTQYF
>NA|TRBV7-3|TRBJ2-2|TRBD2
TGTGCCAGCAGCACTTTGACTAGCGCAAACAACACCGGGGAGCTGTTTTTT
CASSTLTSANNTGELFF
>NA|TRBV9|TRBJ2-1|NA
TGTGCCAGCAGCGTACGGTTCTTC
CASSVRFF
>NA|TRBV7-9|TRBJ2-7|NA
TGTGCCAGCAGCTTACCCCCTCTAGCGAATTCCTACGAGCAGTACTTC
CASSLPPLANSYEQYF
>NA|TRBV5-4|TRBJ2-3|NA
TGTGCCAGCAGCTGGGGCTACCTTAGCACAGATACGCAGTATTTT
CASSWGYLSTDTQYF
>NA|TRBV4-3|TRBJ1-4|NA
TGCGCCAGCAGCCAAGGGGGGGTTGGAGAAAAACTGTTTTTT
CASSQGGVGEKLFF
>NA|TRBV5-1|TRBJ1-2|TRBD1
TGCGCCAGCAGCTTGAGGGACAGTCAAGGCTACACCTTC
CASSLRDSQGYTF
>once|TRBV4-3|TRBJ2-3|NA
TGCGCCAGCAGCCAAGAAGGGACTAGCACAGATACGCAGTATTTT
CASSQEGTSTDTQYF
>NA|TRBV25-1|TRBJ1-4|TRBD1
TGTGCCAGCAGTGAATCGGGACAGATTAATGAAAAACTGTTTTTT
CASSESGQINEKLFF
>NA|TRBV7-3|TRBJ1-1|NA
TGTGCCAGCAGCCCCGCCCCAGGGGACACTGAAGCTTTCTTT
CASSPAPGDTEAFF
>NA|TRBV9|TRBJ1-5|NA
TGTGCCAGCAGCGTAGGTATGTTTTCTCAGCCCCAGCATTTT
CASSVGMFSQPQHF
>NA|TRBV7-9|TRBJ2-1|NA
TGTGCCAGCAGCGCCGAGGTGTACAATGAGCAGTTCTTC
CASSAEVYNEQFF
>once|TRBV25-1|TRBJ1-2|NA
TGTGCCAGCAGTGAACCCCGGGGAGGCTACACCTTC
CASSEPRGGYTF
>NA|TRBV4-2|TRBJ2-3|TRBD2
TGTGCCAGCAGTCATAAATTAGGAGCGGGAGCGGATACGCAGTATTTT
CASSHKLGAGADTQYF
>NA|TRBV7-8|TRBJ2-1|NA
TGTGCCAGCAGCCCGCGGTCTTCCCATGAGCAGTTCTTC
CASSPRSSHEQFF
>NA|TRBV7-3|TRBJ1-1|TRBD1
TGTGCCAGCAGCTCAGGGGGCGCGAAAACTGAAGCTTTCTTT
CASSSGGAKTEAFF
>NA|TRBV7-2|TRBJ2-1|TRBD2
TGTGCCAGCAGCTTATATCGTGGGAGGGCCACCTACAATGAGCAGTTCTTC
CASSLYRGRATYNEQFF
>NA|TRBV5-1|TRBJ2-7|TRBD1
TGCGCCAGCAGCTTTTTGGGACAGGGCTACGAGCAGTACTTC
CASSFLGQGYEQYF
>NA|TRBV5-1|TRBJ1-4|NA
TGCGCCAGCAGCTCGGGACTGTTTAATGAAAAACTGTTTTTT
CASSSGLFNEKLFF
>NA|TRBV19|TRBJ1-2|NA
TGTGCCAGTAGTATTCCAGATAACTATGGCTACACCTTC
CASSIPDNYGYTF
>NA|TRBV28|TRBJ1-1|NA
TGTGCCAGCAGGGTGGCGGGGGTTGGTACTGAAGCTTTCTTT
CASRVAGVGTEAFF
>NA|TRBV29-1|TRBJ1-2|TRBD1
TGCAGCGTTCGACTGGACAGGGCTAACTATGGCTACACCTTC
CSVRLDRANYGYTF
>NA|TRBV29-1|TRBJ2-1|NA
TGCAGCGTTGAGTTGGTGGGGGGGCATCCCTACAATGAGCAGTTCTTC
CSVELVGGHPYNEQFF
>NA|TRBV2|TRBJ1-3|TRBD1
TGTGCCAGCAGTAGGGACAGGAGCTCTGGAAACACCATATATTTT
CASSRDRSSGNTIYF
>NA|TRBV18|TRBJ2-2|TRBD2
TGTGCCAGCTCCCCACCGGGACTAGCGGGCCGCGGGGAGCTGTTTTTT
CASSPPGLAGRGELFF
>NA|TRBV28|TRBJ2-2|NA
TGTGCCAGCAGTTTCATCGGGGGCACCGGGGAGCTGTTTTTT
CASSFIGGTGELFF
>NA|TRBV11-1|TRBJ2-3|TRBD2
TGTGCCAGCAGCCCCACATTTAGCGGGGGGACAGATACGCAGTATTTT
CASSPTFSGGTDTQYF
>NA|TRBV10-1|TRBJ1-5|NA
TGCGCCACCACCGGGACTGTGAGTGGGCCCCAGCATTTT
CATTGTVSGPQHF
>once|TRBV11-2|TRBJ1-2|NA
TGTGCCAGCAGCTCAGGCCTTCGCACAGATCTTTATGGCTACACCTTC
CASSSGLRTDLYGYTF
>NA|TRBV18|TRBJ1-2|NA
TGTGCCAGCTCACCATTAGCCCAGGGGCCAGACACGGGTGGCTACACCTTC
CASSPLAQGPDTGGYTF